This T cell receptor (beta chain) was retrieved from a study of Graves' ophthalmopathy and Graves' hyperthyroidism. Study details: At the time of initial diagnosis and before any treatment, peripheral blood was collected. General study points: Distinction of ophthalmopathy from stable hyperthyroidism by a 13-signature model reached approximately 90% sensitivity and 75% to 84% specificity. Most thyroid clonotypes with frequency above 0.001 were detected in blood too.

Using RNA transcripts, the TCR beta CDR3 regions were amplified. The library came from an HTBI-primed first-round RT-PCR and a second-round multiplex PCR. MiXCR was run by TCRdb on the multiplex PCR reads, yielding one entry per CDR3 protein. The sample yields 200,000 to 250,000 distinct CDR3 sequences, approximately 28% seen once. As diagnostic evidence, clinical symptoms, serum thyroxine, TRAb, thyroid ultrasound and orbital computed tomography were relied upon. About this clonotype: Its specificity is not known.

The sequence was obtained from a man between 50 and 59 years old with Graves' ophthalmopathy. Material: peripheral blood.

Written as DNA, the CDR3 is TGTGCCACTCGTAGCCCAACTGGTGAGCAGTACTTC. Protein product: CATRSPTGEQYF. The V call is TRBV24-1, the J call TRBJ2-7; D gene ambiguous. Trimming cost V 10 bases and J 7 bases, with 16 bases left between them. The CDR3 covers 12 residues. From germline, CDR1 is KGHDR and CDR2 SFDVKD.